The 10 T cell receptor beta chains given below trace back to one sample, sequenced in a study of blood T cell repertoires in COVID-19 (dated by TCRdb to about 2020). Library construction relied on the immunoSEQ multiplex PCR assay. TCRdb carries this immuneACCESS record with in-frame sequences only. Its versions omit some clonotypes, under half of them owing to an unresolved V gene in the studies checked, with the rest unexplained. The sample includes about 160,000 clones, with 79% observed a single time. Roughly 8% of the sample lies in the top ten. The sample consisted of peripheral blood. These receptors all stem from a woman aged 55-75 years with COVID-19, enrolled during active disease.

This chain connects TRBV3-1 (or the pseudogene TRBV3-2) to TRBJ2-7; 9 bases align to TRBD1. The CDR3 is made up of 15 amino acids. V dropped 3 bases and J dropped 2; count of bases not matched to a gene: 5. Germline V gene sequence: CDR1 LGHDT, CDR2 YNNKEL (reference sequence). CDR3 nucleotide sequence: TGTGCCAGCAGCCATTCGACAGGGGGTCCCTACGAGCAGTACTTC. Amino acid sequence: CASSHSTGGPYEQYF.

The chain joins TRBV7-2 to TRBJ2-1; the match to TRBD2 covers 8 bases. V lost 1 base, J lost 5 bases, and 7 bases stayed unmatched. The CDR3 sequence is 16 residues long. Germline CDR1 reads SGHTA; CDR2 reads FQGNSA. The CDR3 nucleotides read TGTGCCAGCAGCTTAGGGCTAGCGGGCGGAGACAATGAGCAGTTCTTC. Protein product: CASSLGLAGGDNEQFF.

V gene TRBV5-1 combines with J gene TRBJ2-2; 11 positions agree with TRBD1. There are 17 residues in the CDR3. V lost 3 bases and J lost 6; bases outside the gene matches: 10. Germline V gene lookup returns CDR1 SGHRS and CDR2 YFSETQ. CDR3 loop: CASSSAAGQGVSGELFF. The CDR3 DNA reads as TGCGCCAGCAGCTCGGCCGCGGGACAGGGGGTTTCCGGGGAGCTGTTTTTT.

The rearrangement joins TRBV9 to TRBJ2-6; possibly TRBD1 for D (5 bases). CDR1 is SGDLS and CDR2 is YYNGEE in the germline V gene. Trimming shortened V by 4 bases and J by 2 bases, and 19 bases separated the two germline ends. The CDR3 is 18 residues long. The CDR3 DNA follows: TGTGCCAGCAGCCCCTTTACAGGCAGAGTGACTGGGGCCAACGTCCTGACTTTC. Encoded protein: CASSPFTGRVTGANVLTF.

CDR3 DNA: TGTGCCAGCAGCCAAGGGCGCCTAGCTTCCTACCAAGAGACCCAGTACTTC. Amino acids: CASSQGRLASYQETQYF. V and J are TRBV3-1 (or the pseudogene TRBV3-2) and TRBJ2-5, with D perhaps matching TRBD2 (5 bases). Trimming shortened V by 1 base and J by 0 bases, and 15 bases separated the two germline ends. Germline V lookup: CDR1 LGHDT, CDR2 YNNKEL (reference sequence). CDR3 length: 17 amino acids.

Concerning this clone itself: Compared with germline, one end of the junction differs, possibly owing to a read error. The chain uses TRBV7-7 and TRBJ2-2, with D possibly TRBD1 on 6 matching bases. Germline CDR1 reads SSHAT; CDR2 reads FNYEAQ (reference sequence). The CDR3 is 15 amino acids. CDR3 coding DNA: TGTGCTAGCAGCTTAGCTGGGGGCCTCACCGGGGAGCTGTTTTTT. This sequence encodes CASSLAGGLTGELFF. Complete variable domain (other parts from reference TRBV7-7 and TRBJ2-2): GAGVSQSPRYKVTKRGQDVTLRCDPISSHATLYWYQQALGQGPEFLTYFNYEAQPDKSGLPSDRFSAERPEGSISTLTIQRTEQRDSAMYRCASSLAGGLTGELFFGEGSRLTVL.

The rearrangement joins TRBV28 to TRBJ2-5; D remains ambiguous. V shed 3 bases and J shed 0 bases, with 5 bases lying between them. This CDR3 is built from 13 residues. Germline values: CDR1 MDHEN, CDR2 SYDVKM. The CDR3 DNA follows: TGTGCCAGCAGTTTCAGGTACCAAGAGACCCAGTACTTC. It codes for CASSFRYQETQYF.

The CDR3 reads CASSLGGLGGLNYGYTF. The CDR3 bases are TGTGCCAGCAGCTTAGGAGGCCTAGGGGGCCTTAACTATGGCTACACCTTC. The genes are TRBV7-9 and TRBJ1-2, with 7 bases fitting TRBD1. CDR3 length equals 17 residues. The V segment lost 1 base and the J segment 1 base; nucleotides outside the gene matches: 9. Per the germline V gene, CDR1 is SEHNR and CDR2 is FQNEAQ (reference sequence). Drawing the rest from reference TRBV7-9 and TRBJ1-2, the complete variable domain is DTGVSQNPRHKITKRGQNVTFRCDPISEHNRLYWYRQTLGQGPEFLTYFQNEAQLEKSRLLSDRFSAERPKGSFSTLEIQRTEQGDSAMYLCASSLGGLGGLNYGYTFGSGTRLTVV.

The chain joins TRBV7-6 to TRBJ1-1, with no clear D. Germline-derived CDR1 and CDR2 are SGHVS and FNYEAQ. The CDR3 totals 13 residues. Trimming pared 1 base from V and 0 bases from J, leaving 3 bases between. In DNA form, the CDR3 reads TGTGCCAGCAGCTTAGACTTGAACACTGAAGCTTTCTTT. Its translation is CASSLDLNTEAFF.

The chain joins TRBV5-8 to TRBJ2-7, with TRBD1 identical over 9 bases. CDR1 is SGHTS and CDR2 is YDEGEE in the germline V gene. This CDR3 contains 16 residues. V was pared by 6 bases and J by 1 base, with 11 bases of the junction left unmatched. CDR3 DNA sequence: TGTGCCAGCATACAGGGGGCTTTCTTGGGGTCCTACGAGCAGTACTTC. Protein: CASIQGAFLGSYEQYF.